This paragraph covers one T cell receptor beta chain sequence. Its matching antigen is unknown. This record comes from a study of T cell clonality in common variable immunodeficiency. Study-wide results and caveats: Common variable immunodeficiency TCR beta sequences reportedly had fewer deletions and N-nucleotide insertions. Links between repertoire features and CVID complications were heterogeneity-limited.

Control and CVID samples contributed equal amounts of genomic DNA. Produced via immunoSEQ multiplex PCR; TCRdb's table is partial and in-frame only. Singletons are absent from the sample, which has about 16,000 clones. Reduced serum IgG, IgA and/or IgM plus specific antibody deficiency defined CVID. The receptor's source is a human donor with common variable immunodeficiency. The specimen sequenced was peripheral blood mononuclear cells.

The CDR3 bases that were read are TGTGCCAGCAGTTACTCGATATTAAAAGGGTTCTTCGACGAG. Protein product: CASSYSILKGFFDE. In full, the CDR3 is CASSYSILKGFFDEQYF. This chain joins TRBV6-2 or TRBV6-3 and TRBJ2-7, with D unclear. The read ends 3 residues shy of where the CDR3 ends; the end is completed using the germline J gene. CDR1 is MNHEY and CDR2 is SVGEGT in the germline V gene. The CDR3 runs 17 residues. V lost 0 bases to trimming and J lost 5 bases, with 20 bases between them.